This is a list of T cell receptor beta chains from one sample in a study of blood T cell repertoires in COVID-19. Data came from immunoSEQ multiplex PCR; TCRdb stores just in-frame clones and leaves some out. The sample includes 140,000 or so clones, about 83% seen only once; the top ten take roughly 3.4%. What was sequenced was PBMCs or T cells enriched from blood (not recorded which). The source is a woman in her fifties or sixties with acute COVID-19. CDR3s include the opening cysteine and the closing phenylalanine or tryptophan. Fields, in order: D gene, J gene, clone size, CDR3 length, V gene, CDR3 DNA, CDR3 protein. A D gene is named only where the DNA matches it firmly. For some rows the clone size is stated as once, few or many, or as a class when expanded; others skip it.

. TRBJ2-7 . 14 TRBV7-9 TGTGCCAGCAACCCAGGGTTAGTAACCTACGAGCAGTACTTC CASNPGLVTYEQYF
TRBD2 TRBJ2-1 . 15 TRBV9 TGTGCCAGCAGCGGGTGGGCGGGAGACGGTGATGAGCAGTTCTTC CASSGWAGDGDEQFF
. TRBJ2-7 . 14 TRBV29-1 TGCAGCGTTGTTTTGGGATCAGGGGCCAGGGAGCAGTACTTC CSVVLGSGAREQYF
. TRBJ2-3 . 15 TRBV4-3 TGCGCCAGCAGCCAAGATCGCCAGGGGAGAGATACGCAGTATTTT CASSQDRQGRDTQYF
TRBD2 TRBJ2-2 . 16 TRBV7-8 TGTGCCGGAGGGGGGGGACTAGCGGGAAACACCGGGGAGCTGTTTTTT CAGGGGLAGNTGELFF
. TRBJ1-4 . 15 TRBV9 TGTGCCAGCAGCGTAGCTACAGGGCTAAAGGAAAAACTGTTTTTT CASSVATGLKEKLFF
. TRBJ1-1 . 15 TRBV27 TGTGCCAGCAGTTTATTCAGCGGGGGGTTCACTGAAGCTTTCTTT CASSLFSGGFTEAFF
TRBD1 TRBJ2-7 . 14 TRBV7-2 TGTGCCAGCAGCTTCGGACAGGGGCCTCTGGAGCAGTACTTC CASSFGQGPLEQYF
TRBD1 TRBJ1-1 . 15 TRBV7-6 TGTGCCAGCAGCCGGGAGGGACAGATGAACACTGAAGCTTTCTTT CASSREGQMNTEAFF
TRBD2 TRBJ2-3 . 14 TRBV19 TGTGCCAGTAGCGGGACTACCAGCACAGATACGCAGTATTTT CASSGTTSTDTQYF
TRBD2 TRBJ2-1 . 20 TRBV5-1 TGCGCCAGCAGCAAGCGAGGCCAGCGGGAGGGCCTTAGGGTCGACAATGAGCAGTTCTTC CASSKRGQREGLRVDNEQFF
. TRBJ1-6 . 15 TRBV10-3 TGTGCCATCAGGCCGGACCACGGGGGAAATTCACCCCTCCACTTT CAIRPDHGGNSPLHF
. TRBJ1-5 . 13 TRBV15 TGTGCCACCAGCAGAGAGTTGAGCCGGCCCCAGCATTTT CATSRELSRPQHF
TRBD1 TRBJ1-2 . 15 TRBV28 TGTGCCAGCAGTTTGCGACAGGGTATAATACAGGGCTACACCTTC CASSLRQGIIQGYTF
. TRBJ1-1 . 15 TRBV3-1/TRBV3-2 TGTGCCAGCAGCCAAGATTTGGGGCCGGTTGCTGAAGCTTTCTTT CASSQDLGPVAEAFF
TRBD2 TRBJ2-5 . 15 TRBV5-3 TGTGCCAGAAGCGAACTAGCGGGAGGAGGTGAGACCCAGTACTTC CARSELAGGGETQYF
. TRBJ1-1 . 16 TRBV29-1 TGCAGCGTTGAAGATGAAAGGGGATGGGGCGGTAGGGAAGCTTTCTTT CSVEDERGWGGREAFF
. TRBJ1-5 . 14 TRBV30 TGTGCCTGGGGGGCCGGGAGTAGCAATCAGCCCCAGCATTTT CAWGAGSSNQPQHF
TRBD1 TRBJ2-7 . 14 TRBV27 TGTGCCAGCCGACGGGGGACAGGTCGCTACGAGCAGTACTTC CASRRGTGRYEQYF
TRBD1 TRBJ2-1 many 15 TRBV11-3 TGTGCCAGCAGCTTAGGGGGGACAGGATACAATGAGCAGTTCTTC CASSLGGTGYNEQFF
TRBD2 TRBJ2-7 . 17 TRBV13 TGTGCCAGCAGCTTTCCAACGGGAGGGCCTGGGGATGACGAGCAGTACTTC CASSFPTGGPGDDEQYF
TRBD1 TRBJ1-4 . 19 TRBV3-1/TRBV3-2 TGTGCCAGCAGCCAAGATTGGGGACAGGGTTCTGCAACTAATGAAAAACTGTTTTTT CASSQDWGQGSATNEKLFF
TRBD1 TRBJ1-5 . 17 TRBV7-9 TGTGCCAGCAGCTTAGGGGACAGCGCTTATAGCAATCAGCCCCAGCATTTT CASSLGDSAYSNQPQHF
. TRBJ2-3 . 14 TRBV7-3 TGTGCCAGCAGCTTAACCGGGAGTGGAGATACGCAGTATTTT CASSLTGSGDTQYF
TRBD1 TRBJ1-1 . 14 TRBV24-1 TGTGCCACCAGAGCCGGGACAGAGAACACTGAAGCTTTCTTT CATRAGTENTEAFF
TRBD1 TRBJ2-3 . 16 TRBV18 TGTGCCAGCTCGCCGACAGGGCATAACCTCACAGATACGCAGTATTTT CASSPTGHNLTDTQYF
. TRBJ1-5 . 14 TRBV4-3 TGCGCCAGCAGCCAAGATTATAGCAATCAGCCCCAGCATTTT CASSQDYSNQPQHF
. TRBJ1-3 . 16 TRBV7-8 TGTGCCAGCAGCCGACTCACGGGGGGCATTGGAAACACCATATATTTT CASSRLTGGIGNTIYF
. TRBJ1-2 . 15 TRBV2 TGTGCCAGCAGTGCTCGGGACAACGCTAACTATGGCTACACCTTC CASSARDNANYGYTF
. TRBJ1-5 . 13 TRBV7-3 TGTGCCAGCAGCTTACATGCGGATCAGCCCCAGCATTTT CASSLHADQPQHF
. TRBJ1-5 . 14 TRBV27 TGTGCCAGCAGTTCAGGACAGCATTATCAGCCCCAGCATTTT CASSSGQHYQPQHF
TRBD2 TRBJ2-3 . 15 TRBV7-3 TGTGCCAGCAGCTTATTAGCGGGAGCTCAAGATACGCAGTATTTT CASSLLAGAQDTQYF
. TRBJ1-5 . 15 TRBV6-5 TGTGCCAGCAGTTACGCTAGCTATAGCAATCAGCCCCAGCATTTT CASSYASYSNQPQHF
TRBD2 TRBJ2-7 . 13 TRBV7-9 TGTGCCAGCAGCCCTGATGGGGGAGGGCAGCAGTACTTC CASSPDGGGQQYF
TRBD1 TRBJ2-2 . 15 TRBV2 TGTGCCAGCAAGGGGGGACAGGCCAACACCGGGGAGCTGTTTTTT CASKGGQANTGELFF
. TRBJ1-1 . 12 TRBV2 TGTGCCAGCAGTGAACCCTCCCCTGAAGCTTTCTTT CASSEPSPEAFF
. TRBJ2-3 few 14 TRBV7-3 TGTGCCAGCAGCTCTGCCCAGATCACAGATACGCAGTATTTT CASSSAQITDTQYF
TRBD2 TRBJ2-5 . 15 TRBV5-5 TGTGCCAGCAGCTTGAATGGACTAGCGGGAGAGACCCAGTACTTC CASSLNGLAGETQYF
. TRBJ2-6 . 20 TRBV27 TGTGCCAGCAGTTCTCCCAAGGGGCAGGGAAAATTCTCTGGGGCCAACGTCCTGACTTTC CASSSPKGQGKFSGANVLTF
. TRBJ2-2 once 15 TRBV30 TGTGCCTGCTCCCGGAGGAATCTGGGCACCGGGGAGCTGTTTTTT CACSRRNLGTGELFF
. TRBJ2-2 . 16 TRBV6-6 TGTGCCAGCAGTTACTCATCCCCCCGGGTCACCGGGGAGCTGTTTTTT CASSYSSPRVTGELFF
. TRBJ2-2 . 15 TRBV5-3 TGTGCCAGAAGCACGGGACAAGTGAACACCGGGGAGCTGTTTTTT CARSTGQVNTGELFF
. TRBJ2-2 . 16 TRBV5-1 TGCGCCAGCAGCCCGACCCTCATTAGCGACACCGGGGAGCTGTTTTTT CASSPTLISDTGELFF
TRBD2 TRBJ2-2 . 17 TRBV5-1 TGCGCCAGCAGCTTGCGCGGACTAGGGCGGAACACCGGGGAGCTGTTTTTT CASSLRGLGRNTGELFF
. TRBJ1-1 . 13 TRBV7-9 TGTGCCAGCAGCCTGGAACAGGGTCTGGAGGCTTTCTTT CASSLEQGLEAFF
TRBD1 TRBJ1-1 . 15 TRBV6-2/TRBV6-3 TGTGCCAGCAGTTTCGGACAGGGGGCGCGTTCTGAAGCTTTCTTT CASSFGQGARSEAFF
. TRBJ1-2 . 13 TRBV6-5 TGTGCCAGCAGTTACGTGGCAGGGGTTGGCTACACCTTC CASSYVAGVGYTF
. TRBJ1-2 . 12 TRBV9 TGTGCCAGCAGCGTAGGCGGCTATGGCTACACCTTC CASSVGGYGYTF
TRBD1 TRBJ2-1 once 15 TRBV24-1 TGTGCCACCAGTGATGGGACAGGAGGGGTCAATGAGCAGTTCTTC CATSDGTGGVNEQFF
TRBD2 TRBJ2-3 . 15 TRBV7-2 TGTGCCAGCAGCTTGGGACTAGGGGGAGTCGATACGCAGTATTTT CASSLGLGGVDTQYF
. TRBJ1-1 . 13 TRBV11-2 TGTGCCAGCAGCTTTGGGCCGAACACTGAAGCTTTCTTT CASSFGPNTEAFF
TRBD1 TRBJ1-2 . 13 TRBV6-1 TGTGCCAGCACTGAAACAGGGGATAACGGCTACACCTTC CASTETGDNGYTF